A selection of T cell receptor beta chains follows, all from one sample in a study of blood T cell repertoires in COVID-19. TCRdb's copy holds only in-frame clones and misses some; the assay was immunoSEQ multiplex PCR. The table includes around 190,000 clones, 81% detected once. Sequenced: PBMCs or T cells enriched from blood (not recorded which). The receptor source for this set is a man in his forties who had recovered from COVID-19. Both conserved end residues are part of each CDR3. A D gene is named only where the DNA matches it firmly. Size tells how often a clone was seen (once, few, many) or the class of an expanded clone, and some rows leave it out.

J gene,V gene,clone size,D gene,CDR3 DNA,CDR3 protein
TRBJ2-1,TRBV11-3,few,-,TGTGCCAGCAGCCCAAGACAGGATTCCTACAATGAGCAGTTCTTC,CASSPRQDSYNEQFF
TRBJ2-3,TRBV15,few,TRBD2,TGTGCCACCAGCAGAGAGCGGGGGGGCACAGATACGCAGTATTTT,CATSRERGGTDTQYF
TRBJ1-5,TRBV5-5,-,-,TGTGCCAGCAGAATAACAGGGTATAGCAATCAGCCCCAGCATTTT,CASRITGYSNQPQHF
TRBJ1-2,TRBV11-1,-,-,TGTGCCAGCAGCTTAGCGAGCGGACAGAGGGATGGCTACACCTTC,CASSLASGQRDGYTF
TRBJ2-5,TRBV14,-,TRBD2,TGTGCCAGCAGCCAAGGTCGACTAGCGGGGGGCCTAAGGGAGACCCAGTACTTC,CASSQGRLAGGLRETQYF
TRBJ2-7,TRBV6-1,-,-,TGTGCCAGCAGTGAAGTGGCCTACAGGGCCTACGAGCAGTACTTC,CASSEVAYRAYEQYF
TRBJ2-1,TRBV4-2,-,TRBD2,TGTGCCAGCAGCCGCCCCCTAGCGGGGGGTGAAAATGAGCAGTTCTTC,CASSRPLAGGENEQFF
TRBJ1-5,TRBV12-3/TRBV12-4,-,-,TGTGCCAGCAGAACGGGGAACCAGCCCCAGCATTTT,CASRTGNQPQHF
TRBJ1-2,TRBV19,few,-,TGTGCCAGTAGTATCTTCATGGCGGAGAACTATGGCTACACCTTC,CASSIFMAENYGYTF
TRBJ2-5,TRBV29-1,-,-,TGCAGCGTTGCCGGGACATACCAAGAGACCCAGTACTTC,CSVAGTYQETQYF
TRBJ2-2,TRBV2,once,-,TGTGCCAGCAGTGAAGTACTAGCCCCCGGGGAGCTGTTTTTT,CASSEVLAPGELFF
TRBJ2-3,TRBV9,-,TRBD2,TGTGCCAGCAGTGCGAGGGGACTAGCGGACACTGCGTCTAGCACAGATACGCAGTATTTT,CASSARGLADTASSTDTQYF
TRBJ2-1,TRBV5-1,once,TRBD2,TGCGCCAGCAGCTTGGGGCCCAAGTCAATGACTAGCGGGAGGGTGAGCTCCTACAATGAGCAGTTCTTC,CASSLGPKSMTSGRVSSYNEQFF
TRBJ1-5,TRBV4-1,few,-,TGCGCCAGCAGCCAAGAACCAGGGATAAATCAGCCCCAGCATTTT,CASSQEPGINQPQHF
TRBJ2-2,TRBV11-2,-,-,TGTGCCAGCAGCCCAAGGAGGGCCGGGGAGCTGTTTTTT,CASSPRRAGELFF
TRBJ2-5,TRBV11-1,-,TRBD1,TGTGCCAGCAGCACGACAGGGGCAAACACCCAGTACTTC,CASSTTGANTQYF
TRBJ2-2,TRBV10-3,-,-,TGTGCCATCAGTGACAGGGGACAGCTGTTTTTT,CAISDRGQLFF
TRBJ1-2,TRBV7-3,few,TRBD1,TGTGCCAGCAGCGAACAGGGGACCTATGGCTACACCTTC,CASSEQGTYGYTF
TRBJ2-5,TRBV7-2,-,TRBD2,TGTGCCAGCAGCTTAGATAGCGGGAGGAGGGAGACCCAGTACTTC,CASSLDSGRRETQYF
TRBJ2-2,TRBV4-1,-,-,TGCGCCAGCAGCCAAGAGTGGCGCGGGTCGAGAACCGGGGAGCTGTTTTTT,CASSQEWRGSRTGELFF
TRBJ1-6,TRBV2,-,-,TGTGCCAGCAGTGAATTAGCGATAATAGACTATAATTCACCCCTCCACTTT,CASSELAIIDYNSPLHF
TRBJ1-1,TRBV14,-,-,TGTGCCAGCAGCCTTCACCGAGGGACTGAAGCTTTCTTT,CASSLHRGTEAFF
TRBJ1-4,TRBV19,-,TRBD1,TGTGCCATCGGAAGGGGACAGGGAGGAAAACTGTTTTTT,CAIGRGQGGKLFF
TRBJ1-6,TRBV1,-,-,TGCACCAGCAGCCGTTCTGCCTATAATTCACCCCTCCACTTT,CTSSRSAYNSPLHF
TRBJ1-2,TRBV10-3,-,TRBD1,TGTGCCATCAGCCCCATCGGACAGGGACAGTATAACTATGGCTACACCTTC,CAISPIGQGQYNYGYTF
TRBJ2-1,TRBV5-4,-,TRBD1,TGTGCCAGCAGCTTGGGGGACAGGATCAATGAGCAGTTCTTC,CASSLGDRINEQFF
TRBJ2-7,TRBV27,-,TRBD2,TGTGCCAGCAGTTTTGGGCTAGCGGGAGCCGCCTACGAGCAGTACTTC,CASSFGLAGAAYEQYF
TRBJ2-7,TRBV19,-,TRBD2,TGTGCCAGTAGTATGGGGAGGGCGGCCTACGAGCAGTACTTC,CASSMGRAAYEQYF
TRBJ1-3,TRBV4-1,-,-,TGCGCCAGCAGCCAAATCTCCCTAGGTATCCCCATATATTTT,CASSQISLGIPIYF
TRBJ2-7,TRBV6-4,-,TRBD2,TGTGCCAGCAGTGAGAGAGCGGGAGGGTCCTACGAGCAGTACTTC,CASSERAGGSYEQYF
TRBJ2-6,TRBV7-9,-,TRBD1,TGTGCCAGCAGCTCCCCGTCCAGGGGGCACTCTGGGGCCAACGTCCTGACTTTC,CASSSPSRGHSGANVLTF
TRBJ1-5,TRBV29-1,-,TRBD1,TGCAGCGTTGCTCCAGGGGGCGTCAATCAGCCCCAGCATTTT,CSVAPGGVNQPQHF
TRBJ2-1,TRBV20-1,-,-,TGCAGTGTTACCGGGAAAAATGAGCAGTTCTTC,CSVTGKNEQFF
TRBJ2-3,TRBV29-1,-,TRBD2,TGCAGCTTGTGGGGTGGGGCGGGAGGCCGAACCCGCACAGATACGCAGTATTTT,CSLWGGAGGRTRTDTQYF
TRBJ1-5,TRBV5-6,-,-,TGTGCCAGCAGCTTTTCTGGCAGCAATCAGCCCCAGCATTTT,CASSFSGSNQPQHF
TRBJ1-1,TRBV7-9,-,TRBD1,TGTGCCAGCAGCTGGAGACAGGGGGCGAGTGAAGCTGAAGCTTTCTTT,CASSWRQGASEAEAFF
TRBJ2-5,TRBV18,once,-,TGTGCCAGCTCTTCCTGGGGCGTTGAGACCCAGTACTTC,CASSSWGVETQYF
TRBJ2-7,TRBV4-1,many,-,TGCGCCAGCAGCCAATTACTGGGGGCGGACCCGAGGAACGAGCAGTACTTC,CASSQLLGADPRNEQYF
TRBJ1-6,TRBV5-1,many,-,TGCGCCAGCAGCTACCGGGGAGCGGTTTATAATTCACCCCTCCACTTT,CASSYRGAVYNSPLHF
TRBJ2-7,TRBV19,once,-,TGTGCCAGTAGTACTGGGGCGACCGCGTTGGAGCAGTACTTC,CASSTGATALEQYF
TRBJ1-2,TRBV10-2,-,TRBD1,TGCGCCAGCAGTGAGAGACAGGGGGATGGCTACACCTTC,CASSERQGDGYTF
TRBJ1-2,TRBV27,-,-,TGTGCCAGCAGTTTATCGCCCTACGGAGGGTTCTATGGCTACACCTTC,CASSLSPYGGFYGYTF
TRBJ2-1,TRBV2,few,TRBD1,TGTGCCAGCAGTGAAGGACAGGGGGGCAATGAGCAGTTCTTC,CASSEGQGGNEQFF
TRBJ2-1,TRBV7-6,-,-,TGTGCCAGCAGCTTATTGGCCCAGAACAATGAGCAGTTCTTC,CASSLLAQNNEQFF
TRBJ2-3,TRBV5-4,-,TRBD2,TGTGCCAGCAGCTTAGGCGGGAGAAGGACAGATACGCAGTATTTT,CASSLGGRRTDTQYF
TRBJ1-4,TRBV6-7,-,TRBD1,TGTGCCAGCCGGGACAGGGTGTATGAAAAACTGTTTTTT,CASRDRVYEKLFF
TRBJ1-2,TRBV29-1,-,-,TGCAGCGCCATCTATGGCTACACCTTC,CSAIYGYTF
TRBJ2-7,TRBV2,few,TRBD2,TGTGCCAGCAGTTCCTATAGCGGGGGCTACGAGCAGTACTTC,CASSSYSGGYEQYF
TRBJ2-1,TRBV5-4,-,TRBD1,TGTGCCAGCAGCTTACCGACAGGGGGGGGCAATGAGCAGTTCTTC,CASSLPTGGGNEQFF
TRBJ2-1,TRBV6-4,-,TRBD1,TGTGCCAGCAGTAAGGACAGGGGGGGTGAGCAGTTCTTC,CASSKDRGGEQFF
TRBJ2-2,TRBV19,-,-,TGTGCCAGTAACGAGGGCCCGAACACCGGGGAGCTGTTTTTT,CASNEGPNTGELFF
TRBJ1-5,TRBV11-2,-,-,TGTGCCAGCAGCTCCGCAGGGTTTAGCAATCAGCCCCAGCATTTT,CASSSAGFSNQPQHF
TRBJ1-5,TRBV5-1,once,-,TGCGCCAGCAGCCTGGACGGACATAGCAATCAGCCCCAGCATTTT,CASSLDGHSNQPQHF